This T cell receptor (beta chain) was observed in a study of post-analysis software for immune sequencing data. Study at large: The courses of disease that were included comprised relapsing-remitting, secondary progressive and progressive-relapsing multiple sclerosis. Study outcomes and limitations: Samples made in the same batch grouped tightly together by F measure. Controls had significantly higher normalized Chao1 diversity than multiple sclerosis patients. Controls had lower frequencies than patients of about 5 TRBV segments, which included TRBV5-6, TRBV5-1 and TRBV20-1.

The CDR3 covers 11 residues. CDR1 and CDR2 from the germline V gene are SQVTM and ANQGSEA. On this clonotype: Antigen specificity is unknown.

The authors incorporated unique molecular identifiers into the TCR beta cDNA libraries. The source material, roughly 0.9 to 11 million T cells, gave rise to about 490,000 cDNA molecules. TCRdb re-called the PCR reads with MiXCR, one entry per CDR3 protein. This table has some 700,000 distinct CDR3 sequences, approximately 60% appearing once. The genes are TRBV29-1 and TRBJ2-5; no reliable D call. The end of the DNA fits TRBJ2-7 better, so the J call may be wrong. This receptor was taken from a girl aged 2 to 10 with multiple sclerosis. Sequenced input: blood. The CDR3 DNA sequence: TGCAGCGTTGTGATGGGTCCCGAGCAGTACTTC. Translation: CSVVMGPEQYF.